The 15 T cell receptor beta chains below come from one sample, sequenced in a study of CD8 T cells in Susac syndrome. When the RNA was reverse transcribed, random hexamers were used with an input of roughly 0.5 to 1 ug. TCRdb reprocessed the immunoSEQ multiplex PCR reads with MiXCR, giving one entry per CDR3 protein. Among under 90,000 distinct CDR3 sequences, 85% to 95% were seen once, and the ten largest hold 0.45% to 0.5%. The material sequenced was CD8+ T cells from PBMCs. These receptors came from a human donor with Susac syndrome.

The CDR3 reads CASSFPTGSQETQYF. CDR3 nucleotides: TGTGCCAGCAGCTTCCCGACAGGGAGCCAAGAGACCCAGTACTTC. The J gene is TRBJ2-5, the V gene TRBV13; TRBD1 matches at 7 bases. V dropped 3 bases and J dropped 1; count of bases not matched to a gene: 5. This CDR3 is 15 amino acids long. CDR1 is PRHDT, CDR2 FYEKMQ, per germline (reference sequence).

The chain employs TRBV10-3 and TRBJ2-6, with D uncertain. The V end lost 0 bases, the J end lost 4 bases, and 10 bases lay between the germline ends. The germline V gene encodes CDR1 ENHRY and CDR2 SYGVKD. The CDR3 is made up of 16 amino acids. The DNA of the CDR3 is TGTGCCATCAGTGAGTCGCCAGATGGAGGGGCCAACGTCCTGACTTTC. Protein: CAISESPDGGANVLTF.

The rearrangement links TRBV12-3 or TRBV12-4 to TRBJ1-1, with D perhaps matching TRBD1 (5 bases). The CDR3 has 15 amino acids. Trimming took 7 bases from V and 4 from J, leaving 19 bases between them. The CDR3 DNA follows: TGTGCCAGCACCTTCGGGGCCTCCTTGGGCACTGAAGCTTTCTTT. Its translation: CASTFGASLGTEAFF.

This sequence joins TRBV29-1 and TRBJ2-7, with 7 positions matching TRBD1. This CDR3 region has 13 residues. Germline V gene data show CDR1 as SQVTM and CDR2 as ANQGSEA. V trimming: 5 bases; J trimming: 2 bases; junction bases outside the gene matches: 6. The CDR3: CSVLTGITYEQYF. In nucleotides, the CDR3 is TGCAGCGTTCTGACAGGGATCACCTACGAGCAGTACTTC.

The rearrangement uses TRBV28 and TRBJ2-3; TRBD2 aligns across 13 bases. Germline loops: CDR1 MDHEN, CDR2 SYDVKM. The CDR3 runs 15 residues. V was clipped by 5 bases and J by 3 bases; unmatched bases: 2. This CDR3 reads CASSALAGGTDTQYF. The CDR3 bases are TGTGCCAGCAGTGCACTAGCGGGAGGGACAGATACGCAGTATTTT.

This chain joins TRBV9 and TRBJ2-1; possible D gene TRBD1, 6 bases. This CDR3 contains 16 residues. Trimming left V 4 bases short and J 12 bases short, with 26 bases between. Germline lookup yields CDR1 SGDLS and CDR2 YYNGEE. CDR3 sequence (DNA): TGTGCCAGCAGCCTGAAGGGGGACATATCACCATTAGGGCAGTTCTTC. Protein: CASSLKGDISPLGQFF.

The rearrangement links TRBV29-1 to TRBJ2-7; maybe TRBD1 (5 bases). This CDR3 has 13 amino acids. V dropped 2 bases and J dropped 5 bases, with 13 bases sitting between them. Germline CDR1 is SQVTM and CDR2 is ANQGSEA. The CDR3, as DNA: TGCAGCGTTGAATGGGCAGGGCATGACGAGCAGTACTTC. Residues: CSVEWAGHDEQYF.

V gene TRBV29-1 combines with J gene TRBJ1-1, with D tentatively TRBD1 (6 bases). The CDR3 spans 12 residues. Trimming shortened V by 6 bases and J by 5 bases, and 13 bases separated the two germline ends. The germline V gene encodes CDR1 SQVTM and CDR2 ANQGSEA. The CDR3 coding sequence is TGCAGCGTATTGACAGGAGAGACTGAAGCTTTCTTT. It codes for CSVLTGETEAFF.

V gene TRBV30 combines with J gene TRBJ2-2; D remains unclear. Germline lookup yields CDR1 GTSNPN and CDR2 SVGIG (reference sequence). The CDR3 extends over 13 amino acids. The V and J ends lost 3 bases and 7 bases respectively, with 12 bases between them. CDR3 in amino acids: CAWRNEAGGELFF. DNA for the CDR3: TGTGCCTGGAGGAATGAGGCTGGCGGGGAGCTGTTTTTT. Full variable domain (missing parts from reference TRBV30 and TRBJ2-2): SQTIHQWPATLVQPVGSPLSLECTVEGTSNPNLYWYRQAAGRGLQLLFYSVGIGQISSEVPQNLSASRPQDRQFILSSKKLLLSDSGFYLCAWRNEAGGELFFGEGSRLTVL.

The chain is built from TRBV30 and TRBJ1-1; maybe TRBD1 (6 bases). CDR1 and CDR2 (germline): GTSNPN, SVGIG (reference sequence). The CDR3 totals 13 residues. Trimming stripped 2 bases from V and 2 bases from J, with 9 bases between. The CDR3 here is CAWSHGGNTEAFF. CDR3 nucleotide sequence: TGTGCCTGGAGTCACGGGGGCAACACTGAAGCTTTCTTT.

This chain links TRBV20-1 with TRBJ2-3; 8 bases align to TRBD2. This CDR3 is built from 15 residues. The V gene's germline CDR1 is DFQATT and CDR2 SNEGSKA (reference sequence). V dropped 7 bases and J dropped 2; count of bases not matched to a gene: 11. The DNA for the CDR3 is TGCAGTGGCAGGACTAGCCGATTTACCACAGATACGCAGTATTTT. Protein: CSGRTSRFTTDTQYF.

This clonotype was counted once. The chain joins TRBV29-1 to TRBJ2-5, with 7 bases identical to TRBD2. Unmatched junction bases numbered 4, after V lost 7 bases and J lost 5 bases. CDR3 size: 11 residues. The germline CDR1 and CDR2 sequences are SQVTM and ANQGSEA. The CDR3 sequence: CSALGGETQYF. CDR3 bases: TGCAGCGCTCTCGGGGGGGAGACCCAGTACTTC.

The chain combines TRBV2 with TRBJ2-7; D not resolved. Per germline, CDR1 SNHLY and CDR2 FYNNEI. The CDR3 extends over 14 amino acids. V lost 0 bases and J lost 2, with 8 bases in between. Here the CDR3 DNA reads TGTGCCAGCAGTGAAGCGATGCCCCCCTACGAGCAGTACTTC. This translates into CASSEAMPPYEQYF.

CDR3 sequence reads: CASSQGSPEAFF. CDR3 bases: TGTGCCAGCAGTCAGGGTTCCCCTGAAGCTTTCTTT. The chain is built from TRBV12-3 or TRBV12-4 and TRBJ1-1; tentative D call: TRBD1 (5 bases). This CDR3 is 12 amino acids long. Deletions cut 5 bases from V and 6 bases from J, with 10 bases between.

This chain connects TRBV20-1 to TRBJ1-5; D is unclear. This CDR3 has 13 residues. Between the trimmed V and J ends, which lost 1 base and 6 bases, there was a span of 10 bases. Germline values: CDR1 DFQATT, CDR2 SNEGSKA (reference sequence). This chain's CDR3 is CSARGLEVQPQHF. The DNA of the CDR3 is TGCAGTGCTAGAGGGTTGGAGGTTCAGCCCCAGCATTTT.